These 13 T cell receptor beta chains were sequenced from one sample in a study of early T cells in non-severe SARS-CoV-2 infection. TCRdb re-called the 5' RACE reads through MiXCR, storing one row per CDR3 protein. The sample has 25,000 to 30,000 distinct CDR3 sequences; around 6% are singletons. The specimen sequenced was whole blood. These receptor sequences come from an adult who was a healthcare worker with PCR-confirmed SARS-CoV-2 infection or an uninfected control (not recorded which).

This clonotype has only a few counts. The chain combines TRBV11-3 with TRBJ1-6, with D possibly being TRBD1 (5 bases). Per germline, CDR1 SGHNT and CDR2 YENEEA. The CDR3 is 17 residues long. V lost 8 bases to trimming and J lost 5 bases, with 22 bases between them. CDR3 residues: CASALPGRLSNNSPLHF. The CDR3 region has the DNA TGTGCCAGCGCTCTACCGGGACGATTGTCTAATAATTCACCCCTCCACTTT.

Worth noting for this clonotype: Just one base apart from a much larger clone, this may be a read error. Since the CDR3 does not end with the conserved phenylalanine or tryptophan, this likely comes from a read error. This rearrangement joins TRBV12-3 or TRBV12-4 to TRBJ2-6; D uncertain. Trimming left V 2 bases short and J 0 bases short, with 8 bases between. The CDR3 loop spans 16 amino acids. CDR3 nucleotides: TGTGCCAGCAGTTTACACCTGAGCTCTGGGGCCAACGTCCTGACTTCC. Residues: CASSLHLSSGANVLTS.

This clonotype was detected only a few times. This chain joins TRBV5-1 and TRBJ2-1, with 7 bases identical to TRBD2. J gave up 7 bases and V 3 bases, and 4 bases lay outside the gene matches. This CDR3 comprises 13 residues. Germline values: CDR1 SGHRS, CDR2 YFSETQ. The CDR3 DNA is TGCGCCAGCAGCTCGTTTAGCGGGAATGAGCAGTTCTTC. Residues: CASSSFSGNEQFF.

The V gene is TRBV5-1, the J gene TRBJ2-2, with no clear D. The CDR3 has 14 residues. Per the germline V gene, CDR1 is SGHRS and CDR2 is YFSETQ. The germline V and J ends were trimmed by 1 base and 5 bases, with 9 bases remaining between them. CDR3 sequence: CASSLSRQTGELFF. DNA of the CDR3: TGCGCCAGCAGCTTGTCCAGACAAACCGGGGAGCTGTTTTTT. The variable domain in full, completed from reference TRBV5-1 and TRBJ2-2, reads KAGVTQTPRYLIKTRGQQVTLSCSPISGHRSVSWYQQTPGQGLQFLFEYFSETQRNKGNFPGRFSGRQFSNSRSEMNVSTLELGDSALYLCASSLSRQTGELFFGEGSRLTVL.

In this sample, this clonotype turned up a few times. The chain has TRBV18 and TRBJ1-2, with 7 bases matching TRBD1. The CDR3 sequence is 14 residues long. Trimming cost V 5 bases and J 2 bases; bases outside gene matches: 5. Germline V gives CDR1 KGHSH, CDR2 LQKENI. The CDR3 sequence is CASSGQQGNYGYTF. CDR3 DNA: TGTGCCAGCTCAGGCCAACAGGGGAACTATGGCTACACCTTC.

This clonotype was picked up many times. The chain couples TRBV20-1 to TRBJ2-1; unclear D gene. The V gene lost 6 bases and the J gene lost 8 bases, with 17 bases spanning the gap. This CDR3 has 13 residues. CDR1 and CDR2 from the germline V gene are DFQATT and SNEGSKA (reference sequence). The CDR3 sequence is CSATNPGFHEQFF. The DNA for the CDR3 is TGCAGTGCAACGAACCCCGGGTTTCATGAGCAGTTCTTC.

In its sample, this clonotype was seen many times. The genes are TRBV6-6 and TRBJ1-1; D gene unclear. The CDR3 covers 15 residues. Germline CDR1 reads MNHNY; CDR2 reads SVGAGI (reference sequence). V lost 1 base to trimming and J lost 8 bases, with 17 bases between them. CDR3 residues: CASSYYAGRTSEAFF. In DNA form, the CDR3 reads TGTGCCAGCAGTTACTATGCGGGCCGAACATCCGAAGCTTTCTTT.

This clonotype showed up many times. The chain links TRBV20-1 to TRBJ2-7; D is ambiguous. This CDR3 has 11 amino acids. Deletions cut 4 bases from V and 0 bases from J, with 4 bases between. Germline V gives CDR1 DFQATT, CDR2 SNEGSKA (reference sequence). Here the CDR3 DNA reads TGCAGTGCTACGAGCTCCTACGAGCAGTACTTC. Its translation: CSATSSYEQYF.

This clonotype occurred many times. The chain carries TRBV7-2 and TRBJ2-1, with 11 bases matching TRBD2. Germline loops: CDR1 SGHTA, CDR2 FQGNSA. The V gene end was trimmed by 3 bases and the J gene end by 0 bases; junction bases not matched to a gene: 7. The CDR3 sequence is 18 residues long. The chain's CDR3 is CASSFPGLAESSYNEQFF. The CDR3 coding sequence is TGTGCCAGCAGCTTCCCGGGACTAGCGGAGAGCTCCTACAATGAGCAGTTCTTC.

This clonotype was seen repeatedly, ten times or more. The chain joins TRBV24-1 to TRBJ2-3; maybe TRBD2 (5 bases). The CDR3 runs to 14 residues. In germline, CDR1 is KGHDR, CDR2 SFDVKD. The germline V and J ends were trimmed by 3 bases and 4 bases, with 10 bases remaining between them. Here the CDR3 DNA reads TGTGCCACCAGTGATGGACCCGGGGCAGATACGCAGTATTTT. Amino acid sequence: CATSDGPGADTQYF.

The chain has TRBV10-3 and TRBJ2-7; maybe TRBD2 (6 bases). The V gene lost 0 bases and the J gene lost 3 bases, with 9 bases spanning the gap. The germline V gene encodes CDR1 ENHRY and CDR2 SYGVKD. CDR3 size: 14 residues. CDR3 sequence reads: CAISESVGGYEQYF. CDR3 bases: TGTGCCATCAGTGAGTCCGTGGGGGGCTACGAGCAGTACTTC.

This clonotype was detected ten times or more. The chain is built from TRBV30 and TRBJ1-1; D gene ambiguous. The CDR3 extends over 13 amino acids. Germline V CDR1 and CDR2: GTSNPN, SVGIG (reference sequence). V was trimmed by 2 bases and J by 4 bases, leaving 11 bases between them. The CDR3 sequence: CAWSPGRSTEAFF. The CDR3 nucleotides read TGTGCCTGGAGTCCCGGAAGGAGCACTGAAGCTTTCTTT.

Turning to this clonotype: A single base separates this from a much larger clone, so it may be a read error. The CDR3 here is CASSLGGITYEQYF. The CDR3 DNA follows: TGTGCCAGCAGCTTAGGGGGCATAACCTACGAGCAGTACTTC. V gene TRBV7-2 combines with J gene TRBJ2-7, with a possible D match to TRBD1 (5 bases). The CDR3 runs 14 residues. With 1 base removed from V and 2 bases from J, the gap between germline ends came to 9 bases. Germline CDR1 and CDR2: SGHTA and FQGNSA.